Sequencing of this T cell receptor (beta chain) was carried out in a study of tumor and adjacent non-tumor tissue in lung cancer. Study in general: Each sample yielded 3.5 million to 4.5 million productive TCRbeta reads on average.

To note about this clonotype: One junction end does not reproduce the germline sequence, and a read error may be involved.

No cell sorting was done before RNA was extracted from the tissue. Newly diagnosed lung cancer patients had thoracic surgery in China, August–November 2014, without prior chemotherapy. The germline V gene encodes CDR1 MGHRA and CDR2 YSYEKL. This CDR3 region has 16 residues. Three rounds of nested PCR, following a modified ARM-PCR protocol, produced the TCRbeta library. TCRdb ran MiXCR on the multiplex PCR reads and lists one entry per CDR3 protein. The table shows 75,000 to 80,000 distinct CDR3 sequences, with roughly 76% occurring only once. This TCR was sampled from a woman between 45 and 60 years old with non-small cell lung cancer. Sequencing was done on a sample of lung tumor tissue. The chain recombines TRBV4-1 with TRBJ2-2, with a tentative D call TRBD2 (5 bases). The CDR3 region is CAISQVTRFRTEEMFF. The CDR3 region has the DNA TGCGCCATCAGCCAAGTTACTAGATTTCGCACCGAGGAAATGTTTTTT.